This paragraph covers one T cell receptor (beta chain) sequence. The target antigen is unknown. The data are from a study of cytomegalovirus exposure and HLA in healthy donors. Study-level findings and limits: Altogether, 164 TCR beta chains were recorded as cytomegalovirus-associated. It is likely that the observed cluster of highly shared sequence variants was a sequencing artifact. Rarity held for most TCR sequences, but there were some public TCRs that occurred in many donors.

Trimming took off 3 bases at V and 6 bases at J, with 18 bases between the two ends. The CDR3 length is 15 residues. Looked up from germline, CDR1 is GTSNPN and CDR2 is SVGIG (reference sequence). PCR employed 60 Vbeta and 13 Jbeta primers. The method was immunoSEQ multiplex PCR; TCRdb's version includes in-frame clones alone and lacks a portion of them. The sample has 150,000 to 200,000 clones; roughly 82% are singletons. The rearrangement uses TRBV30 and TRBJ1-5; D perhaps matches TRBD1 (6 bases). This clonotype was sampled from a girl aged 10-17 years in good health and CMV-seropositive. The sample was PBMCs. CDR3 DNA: TGTGCCTGGAGCGATCGAGGGGGTTCCGTTCAGCCCCAGCATTTT. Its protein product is CAWSDRGGSVQPQHF.